This T cell receptor beta chain appears in the sequencing data of a study of response to subunit inactivated influenza vaccine. This clonotype showed up just a few times. The V gene's germline CDR1 is LNHDA and CDR2 SQIVND (reference sequence). This CDR3 is 12 amino acids long. Trimming pared 11 bases from V and 2 bases from J, leaving 10 bases between. Using its own MiXCR run on the RT-PCR reads, TCRdb lists one record per CDR3 protein. The repertoire includes just under 550,000 distinct CDR3 sequences, approximately 20% of them detected once, and 2.5% to 3% sits in the top ten. These sequences were also reported in another study, on T cells expressing NK-cell markers. That report adds: Production of TCR beta cDNA relied on 5'RACE template switching with UMIs. Leadership of the CD3+CD56-NKG2C+ fraction also belonged to these clonotypes in a few donors.

This chain links TRBV19 with TRBJ2-1; possible D gene TRBD1, 6 bases. This TCR came from a man aged 50 to 59 who received an inactivated influenza vaccine. This specimen consisted of CD4+ T cells sorted from PBMCs, obtained about 12 days after vaccination. In DNA, the CDR3 is TGTGCCGCCAGGGGCCCCTACAATGAGCAGTTCTTC. It yields the protein CAARGPYNEQFF.